This passage covers 11 T cell receptor beta chains from one sample sequenced in a study of CD8 T cells in Susac syndrome. Random hexamers were used to reverse transcribe 0.5 to 1 ug of RNA. From the immunoSEQ multiplex PCR reads, TCRdb called clonotypes with MiXCR, one entry per CDR3 protein. The data show about 130,000 distinct CDR3 sequences, with roughly 76% seen just once and around 0.51% held by the top ten. The sequencing sample was made of CD8+ T cells from PBMCs. The source is a human donor with multiple sclerosis.

The chain uses TRBV7-6 and TRBJ1-1; D is perhaps TRBD1 (5 bases). The CDR3 covers 14 residues. The V gene lost 5 bases and the J gene lost 5 bases, with 15 bases spanning the gap. Per germline, CDR1 SGHVS and CDR2 FNYEAQ. CDR3 nucleotides: TGTGCCAGCAGCCCTTCAAATAGGGGTACTGAAGCTTTCTTT. It yields the protein CASSPSNRGTEAFF.

This chain joins TRBV5-1 and TRBJ2-1; D gene ambiguous. The V end was cut by 0 bases, the J end by 0 bases, with 13 bases between. Germline V gene sequence: CDR1 SGHRS, CDR2 YFSETQ. The CDR3 totals 17 residues. CDR3 loop: CASSLGALLASYNEQFF. Written as DNA, the CDR3 is TGCGCCAGCAGCTTGGGGGCGCTATTAGCCTCCTACAATGAGCAGTTCTTC.

This rearrangement joins TRBV7-3 to TRBJ2-7; possibly TRBD2 for D (5 bases). CDR3 length: 17 amino acids. From germline, CDR1 is SGHTA and CDR2 FQGTGA. V shed 5 bases and J shed 4 bases, with 24 bases lying between them. CDR3 protein: CASSQRRLGVTFYEQYV. The CDR3 DNA follows: TGTGCCAGCAGCCAAAGGAGGCTTGGGGTAACGTTTTACGAGCAGTACGTC.

Only a few counts were recorded for this clonotype. The V call is TRBV30, the J call TRBJ2-7; perhaps TRBD2 as D (6 bases). Trimming removed 5 bases at V and 9 bases at J, with 20 bases between. The CDR3 runs 13 residues. The V gene's germline CDR1 is GTSNPN and CDR2 SVGIG (reference sequence). The CDR3 DNA sequence: TGTGCCTGGGGAGAGGGGCCGGGGGTTAGGCAGTACTTC. Its protein is CAWGEGPGVRQYF.

This clonotype was picked up one time. CDR3 residues: CASSLEGRGEVNTEAFF. CDR3 sequence (DNA): TGTGCCAGCAGCTTAGAAGGGAGGGGGGAAGTGAACACTGAAGCTTTCTTT. The rearrangement joins TRBV7-2 to TRBJ1-1, with TRBD1 as a possible D gene (6 bases). The CDR3 sequence is 17 residues long. Germline V lookup: CDR1 SGHTA, CDR2 FQGNSA. Trimming removed 1 base at V and 0 bases at J, with 15 bases between.

This clonotype has only a few counts. The chain recombines TRBV7-9 with TRBJ2-7; D remains ambiguous. Germline V lookup: CDR1 SEHNR, CDR2 FQNEAQ (reference sequence). The V end lost 1 base, the J end lost 4 bases, and 8 bases lay between the germline ends. This CDR3 has 13 residues. The CDR3 DNA reads TGTGCCAGCAGCTTAGAAAGTGGGTACGAGCAGTACTTC. Translating it yields CASSLESGYEQYF.

The chain joins TRBV28 to TRBJ2-2; TRBD2 matches at 8 bases. In germline, CDR1 is MDHEN, CDR2 SYDVKM. The CDR3 is 15 amino acids. V was clipped by 6 bases and J by 4 bases; unmatched bases: 7. The CDR3 sequence is CASRDTGGGTGELFF. The CDR3 DNA is TGTGCCAGCAGGGACACCGGGGGGGGCACCGGGGAGCTGTTTTTT. Supplemented by reference TRBV28 and TRBJ2-2, the full variable domain reads DVKVTQSSRYLVKRTGEKVFLECVQDMDHENMFWYRQDPGLGLRLIYFSYDVKMKEKGDIPEGYSVSREKKERFSLILESASTNQTSMYLCASRDTGGGTGELFFGEGSRLTVL.

The genes are TRBV6-6 and TRBJ1-5; D is possibly TRBD1 (5 bases). The germline V gene encodes CDR1 MNHNY and CDR2 SVGAGI (reference sequence). V was pared by 6 bases and J by 4 bases, with 13 bases between. The CDR3 loop spans 14 amino acids. CDR3 coding DNA: TGTGCCAGCAGCCCCGGGGCGGTTAATCAGCCCCAGCATTTT. Protein sequence: CASSPGAVNQPQHF.

The chain has TRBV29-1 and TRBJ2-2; 11 nucleotides agree with TRBD1. V gave up 2 bases and J gave up 2 bases; unmatched junction bases: 4. Per the germline V gene, CDR1 is SQVTM and CDR2 is ANQGSEA. This CDR3 comprises 16 residues. Here the CDR3 DNA reads TGCAGCGTTGAACCCAGGACAGGGGGCAACACCGGGGAGCTGTTTTTT. Residues: CSVEPRTGGNTGELFF.

This CDR3 reads CASSLELGYEQYV. For the CDR3, the DNA is TGTGCCAGCAGCTTGGAGTTAGGTTACGAGCAGTACGTC. The chain has TRBV5-6 and TRBJ2-7; D is undetermined. From germline, CDR1 is SGHDT and CDR2 YYEEEE. The CDR3 extends over 13 amino acids. V was clipped by 0 bases and J by 4 bases, with 8 bases between them.

V and J are TRBV6-5 and TRBJ1-2; TRBD1 matches at 7 bases. There are 16 residues in the CDR3. V was pared by 2 bases and J by 6 bases, with 12 bases of the junction left unmatched. The germline V gene encodes CDR1 MNHEY and CDR2 SVGAGI. The CDR3 region has the DNA TGTGCCAGCAGTTACCGGGACAGCAGGTTGAGGGATGGCTACACCTTC. Translated: CASSYRDSRLRDGYTF.